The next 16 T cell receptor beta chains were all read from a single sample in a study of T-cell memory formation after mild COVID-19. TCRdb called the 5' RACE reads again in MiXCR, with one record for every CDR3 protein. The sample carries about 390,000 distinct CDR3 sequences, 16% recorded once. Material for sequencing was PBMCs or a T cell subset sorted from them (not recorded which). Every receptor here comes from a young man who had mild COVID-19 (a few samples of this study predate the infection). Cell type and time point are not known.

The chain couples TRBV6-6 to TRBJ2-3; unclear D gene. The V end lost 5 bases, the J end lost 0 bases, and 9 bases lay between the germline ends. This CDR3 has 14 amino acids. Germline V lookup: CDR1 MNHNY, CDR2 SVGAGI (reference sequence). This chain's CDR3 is CASSRLGSTDTQYF. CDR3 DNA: TGTGCCAGCAGTCGGCTGGGGAGCACAGATACGCAGTATTTT.

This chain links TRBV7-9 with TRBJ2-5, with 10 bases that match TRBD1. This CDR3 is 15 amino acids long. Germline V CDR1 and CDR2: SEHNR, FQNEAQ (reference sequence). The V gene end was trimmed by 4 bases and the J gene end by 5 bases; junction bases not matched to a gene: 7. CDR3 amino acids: CASSSRQGAGETQYF. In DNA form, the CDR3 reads TGTGCCAGCAGCTCTCGACAGGGGGCCGGTGAGACCCAGTACTTC.

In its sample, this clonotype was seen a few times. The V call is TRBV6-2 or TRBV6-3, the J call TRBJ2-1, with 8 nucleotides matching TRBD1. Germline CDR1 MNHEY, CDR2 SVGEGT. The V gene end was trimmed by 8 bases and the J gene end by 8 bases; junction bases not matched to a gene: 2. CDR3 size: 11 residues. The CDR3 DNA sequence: TGTGCCAGCTCAGGGGGCCATGAGCAGTTCTTC. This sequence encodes CASSGGHEQFF.

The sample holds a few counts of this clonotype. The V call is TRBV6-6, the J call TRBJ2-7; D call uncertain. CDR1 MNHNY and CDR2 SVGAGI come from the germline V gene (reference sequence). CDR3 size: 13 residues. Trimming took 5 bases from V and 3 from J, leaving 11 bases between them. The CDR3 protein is CASSLIPNYEQYV. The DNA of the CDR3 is TGTGCCAGCAGTCTTATCCCGAACTACGAGCAGTACGTC.

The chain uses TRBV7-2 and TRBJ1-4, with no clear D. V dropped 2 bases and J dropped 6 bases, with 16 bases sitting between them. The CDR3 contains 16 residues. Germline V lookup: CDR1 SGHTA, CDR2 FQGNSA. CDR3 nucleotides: TGTGCCAGCAGCTTACCCCTGACGGATTCTTATGAAAAACTGTTTTTT. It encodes CASSLPLTDSYEKLFF.

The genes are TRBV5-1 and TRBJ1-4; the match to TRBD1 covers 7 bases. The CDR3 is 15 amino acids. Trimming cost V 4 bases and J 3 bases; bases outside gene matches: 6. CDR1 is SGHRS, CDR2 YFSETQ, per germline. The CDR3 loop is CASSMQGGANEKLFF. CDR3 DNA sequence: TGCGCCAGCAGCATGCAGGGGGGTGCTAATGAAAAACTGTTTTTT.

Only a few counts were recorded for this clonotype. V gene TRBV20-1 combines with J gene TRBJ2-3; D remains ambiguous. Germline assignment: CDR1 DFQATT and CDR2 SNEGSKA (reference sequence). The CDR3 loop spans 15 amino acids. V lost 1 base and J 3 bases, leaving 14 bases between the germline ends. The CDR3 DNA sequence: TGCAGTGCTAGAGGCCCGCTGGAAGTTACAGATACGCAGTATTTT. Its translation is CSARGPLEVTDTQYF.

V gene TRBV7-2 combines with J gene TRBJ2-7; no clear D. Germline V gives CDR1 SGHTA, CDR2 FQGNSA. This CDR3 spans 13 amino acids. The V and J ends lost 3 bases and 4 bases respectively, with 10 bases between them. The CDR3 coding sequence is TGTGCCAGCAGCTTCAACGTGGGGTACGAGCAGTACTTC. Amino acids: CASSFNVGYEQYF.

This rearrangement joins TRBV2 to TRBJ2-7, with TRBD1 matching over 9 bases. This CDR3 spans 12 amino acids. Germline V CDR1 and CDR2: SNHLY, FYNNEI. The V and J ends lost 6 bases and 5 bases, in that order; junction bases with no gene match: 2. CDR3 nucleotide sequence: TGTGCCAGCAGGGACAGGGGTGACGAGCAGTACTTC. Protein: CASRDRGDEQYF. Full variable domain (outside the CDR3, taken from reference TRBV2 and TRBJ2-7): EPEVTQTPSHQVTQMGQEVILRCVPISNHLYFYWYRQILGQKVEFLVSFYNNEISEKSEIFDDQFSVERPDGSNFTLKIRSTKLEDSAMYFCASRDRGDEQYFGPGTRLTVT.

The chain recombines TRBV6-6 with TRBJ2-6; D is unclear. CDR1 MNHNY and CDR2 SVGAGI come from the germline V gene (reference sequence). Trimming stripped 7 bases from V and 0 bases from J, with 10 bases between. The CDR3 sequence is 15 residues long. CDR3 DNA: TGTGCCAGCACAAACGGTGGCTCTGGGGCCAACGTCCTGACTTTC. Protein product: CASTNGGSGANVLTF.

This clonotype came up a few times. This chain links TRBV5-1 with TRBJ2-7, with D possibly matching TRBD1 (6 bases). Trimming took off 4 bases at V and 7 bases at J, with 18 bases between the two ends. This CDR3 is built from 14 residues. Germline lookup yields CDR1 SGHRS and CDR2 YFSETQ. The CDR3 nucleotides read TGCGCCAGCAGCCGACCTACGGACAGCCCTGAGCAGTACTTC. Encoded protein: CASSRPTDSPEQYF.

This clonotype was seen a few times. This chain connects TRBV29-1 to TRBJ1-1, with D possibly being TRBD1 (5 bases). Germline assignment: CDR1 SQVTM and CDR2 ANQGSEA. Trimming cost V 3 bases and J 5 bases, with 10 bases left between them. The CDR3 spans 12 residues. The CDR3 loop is CSVERPGTEAFF. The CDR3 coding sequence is TGCAGCGTTGAGCGACCAGGGACTGAAGCTTTCTTT.

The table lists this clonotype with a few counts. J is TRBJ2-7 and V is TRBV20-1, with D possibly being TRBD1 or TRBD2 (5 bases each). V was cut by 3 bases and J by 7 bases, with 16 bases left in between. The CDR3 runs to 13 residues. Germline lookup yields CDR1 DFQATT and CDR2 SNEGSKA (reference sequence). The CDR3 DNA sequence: TGCAGTGCTAGCCGGGACCCTGGGAAAGAGCAGTACGTC. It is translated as CSASRDPGKEQYV.

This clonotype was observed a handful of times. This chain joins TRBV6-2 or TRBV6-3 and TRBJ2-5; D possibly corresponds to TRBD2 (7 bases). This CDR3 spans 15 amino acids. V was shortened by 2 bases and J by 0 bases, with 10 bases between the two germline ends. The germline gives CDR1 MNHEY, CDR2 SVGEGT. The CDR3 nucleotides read TGTGCCAGCAGTTACGCGGGGGCCAACCAAGAGACCCAGTACTTC. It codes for CASSYAGANQETQYF.

The CDR3 sequence: CASSQTSGGKDEQFF. CDR3 in DNA: TGTGCCAGCAGCCAAACTAGCGGGGGGAAGGATGAGCAGTTCTTC. The rearrangement joins TRBV7-3 to TRBJ2-1; 12 bases map to TRBD2. The germline gives CDR1 SGHTA, CDR2 FQGTGA. Trimming took 5 bases from V and 8 from J; bases not matched to a gene: 7. The CDR3 is 15 amino acids.

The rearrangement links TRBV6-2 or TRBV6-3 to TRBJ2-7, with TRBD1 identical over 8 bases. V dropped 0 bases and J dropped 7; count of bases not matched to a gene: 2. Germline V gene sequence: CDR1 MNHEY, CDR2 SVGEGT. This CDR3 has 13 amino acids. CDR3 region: CASSYSTGEEQYF. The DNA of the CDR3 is TGTGCCAGCAGTTACTCGACAGGGGAGGAGCAGTACTTC.